This TCR beta chain was sequenced during a study of blood T cell repertoires in COVID-19. Study information: Nucleic acid was either cDNA or gDNA, and it came from T cells, B-cell-depleted T cells, or PBMCs.

The table came from immunoSEQ multiplex PCR; TCRdb's copy has only in-frame clones and leaves some out. The table shows some 100,000 clones, with over 80% occurring only once. The source of this sequence is a woman aged 55-69 years with active COVID-19. Sequencing used peripheral blood.

The DNA for the CDR3 is TGTGCCAGCAGTGACCAGCGTAATAATTCACCCCTCCACTTT. Translating it yields CASSDQRNNSPLHF. The V gene is TRBV25-1, the J gene TRBJ1-6; D is unresolved. Per the germline V gene, CDR1 is MGHDK and CDR2 is SYGVNS. This CDR3 spans 14 amino acids. V was cut by 3 bases and J by 5 bases, with 8 bases left in between.